A selection of T cell receptor beta chains follows, all from one sample in a study of blood T cells in healthy people across ages. TCRdb reprocessed the 5' RACE reads with MiXCR, giving one entry per CDR3 protein. This table holds more than 450,000 distinct CDR3 sequences, around 27% found once. These data also featured in a second study, about T cells of mothers and their children.

The sequenced material came from blood. Receptor source: a boy younger than 10 in good health. Both conserved end residues are part of each CDR3. The D gene is left open where the match is weak. Size is omitted from some rows. Given values are once, few, many or a class for expanded clones.

TRBJ2-5 | . | TRBV25-1 | . | CASSVPGGAGETQYF | TGTGCCAGCAGTGTCCCTGGGGGGGCAGGGGAGACCCAGTACTTC
TRBJ1-2 | . | TRBV4-2 | . | CASSQPTSNYGYTF | TGTGCCAGCAGCCAACCCACGTCTAACTATGGCTACACCTTC
TRBJ2-1 | many | TRBV4-2 | . | CASSQDVGSSYNEQFF | TGTGCCAGCAGCCAAGATGTGGGGAGCTCCTACAATGAGCAGTTCTTC
TRBJ2-2 | many | TRBV27 | . | CASSLSANTGELFF | TGTGCCAGCAGTTTATCGGCTAACACCGGGGAGCTGTTTTTT
TRBJ2-3 | . | TRBV2 | . | CASASTDTQYF | TGTGCCAGCGCTAGCACAGATACGCAGTATTTT
TRBJ2-5 | . | TRBV4-2 | . | CASSQETIGETQYF | TGTGCCAGCAGCCAAGAAACGATTGGGGAGACCCAGTACTTC
TRBJ2-7 | many | TRBV20-1 | TRBD2 | CSARGEIAGGEQYF | TGCAGTGCTAGAGGGGAGATTGCGGGAGGAGAGCAGTACTTC
TRBJ2-5 | few | TRBV7-9 | . | CASQLAGDETQYF | TGTGCCAGCCAGCTCGCCGGAGATGAGACCCAGTACTTC
TRBJ2-7 | few | TRBV4-3 | . | CASSQDRVYEQYF | TGCGCCAGCAGCCAAGACCGGGTGTACGAGCAGTACTTC
TRBJ2-1 | . | TRBV12-3/TRBV12-4 | . | CASSFQGMDNEQFF | TGTGCCAGCAGTTTCCAGGGGATGGACAATGAGCAGTTCTTC